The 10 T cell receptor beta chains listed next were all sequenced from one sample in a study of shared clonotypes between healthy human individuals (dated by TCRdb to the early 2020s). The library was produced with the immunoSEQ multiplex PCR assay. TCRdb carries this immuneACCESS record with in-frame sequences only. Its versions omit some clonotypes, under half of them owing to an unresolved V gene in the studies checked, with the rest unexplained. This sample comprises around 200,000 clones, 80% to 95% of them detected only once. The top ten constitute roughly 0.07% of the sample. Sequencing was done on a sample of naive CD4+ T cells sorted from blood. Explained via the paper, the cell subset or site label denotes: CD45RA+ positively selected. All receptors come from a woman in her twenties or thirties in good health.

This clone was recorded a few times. The CDR3 DNA reads as TGTGCCAGCAGCTTAGGCTCCGGGACATCGCTCCAGCATTTT. Translated, it gives CASSLGSGTSLQHF. The gene calls are TRBV7-2 and TRBJ1-5; tentative D call: TRBD1 (6 bases). V shed 1 base and J shed 12 bases, with 16 bases lying between them. This CDR3 has 14 amino acids. Germline V gives CDR1 SGHTA, CDR2 FQGNSA.

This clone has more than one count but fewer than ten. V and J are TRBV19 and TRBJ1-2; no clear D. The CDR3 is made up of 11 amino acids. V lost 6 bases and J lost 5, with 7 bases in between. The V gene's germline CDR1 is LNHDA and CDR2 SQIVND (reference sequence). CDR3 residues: CASSGRYGYTF. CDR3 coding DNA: TGTGCCAGTAGCGGCCGATATGGCTACACCTTC.

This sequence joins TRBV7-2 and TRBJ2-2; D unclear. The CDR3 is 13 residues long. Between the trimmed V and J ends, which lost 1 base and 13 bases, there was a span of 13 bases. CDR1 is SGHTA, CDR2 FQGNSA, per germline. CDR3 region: CASSLVLPYGLFF. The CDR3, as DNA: TGTGCCAGCAGCTTAGTACTGCCGTATGGGCTGTTTTTT.

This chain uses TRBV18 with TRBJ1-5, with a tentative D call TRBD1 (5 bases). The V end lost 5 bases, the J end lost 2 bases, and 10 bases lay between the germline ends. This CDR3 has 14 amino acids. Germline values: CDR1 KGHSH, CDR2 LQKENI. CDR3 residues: CASSARGGNQPQHF. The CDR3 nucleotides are TGTGCCAGCTCAGCGCGGGGGGGCAATCAGCCCCAGCATTTT. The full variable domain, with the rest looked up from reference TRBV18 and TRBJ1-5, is NAGVMQNPRHLVRRRGQEARLRCSPMKGHSHVYWYRQLPEEGLKFMVYLQKENIIDESGMPKERFSAEFPKEGPSILRIQQVVRGDSAAYFCASSARGGNQPQHFGDGTRLSIL.

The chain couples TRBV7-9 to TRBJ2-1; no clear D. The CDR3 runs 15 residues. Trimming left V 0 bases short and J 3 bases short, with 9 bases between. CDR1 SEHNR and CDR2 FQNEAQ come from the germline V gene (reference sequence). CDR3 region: CASSLARGNYNEQFF. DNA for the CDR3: TGTGCCAGCAGCTTAGCTCGAGGCAACTACAATGAGCAGTTCTTC. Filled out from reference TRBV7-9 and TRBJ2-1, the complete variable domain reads DTGVSQNPRHKITKRGQNVTFRCDPISEHNRLYWYRQTLGQGPEFLTYFQNEAQLEKSRLLSDRFSAERPKGSFSTLEIQRTEQGDSAMYLCASSLARGNYNEQFFGPGTRLTVL.

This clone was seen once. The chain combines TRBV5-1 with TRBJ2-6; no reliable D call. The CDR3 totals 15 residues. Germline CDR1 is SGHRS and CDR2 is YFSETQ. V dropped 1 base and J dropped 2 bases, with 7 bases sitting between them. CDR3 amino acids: CASSLSRAGANVLTF. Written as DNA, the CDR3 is TGCGCCAGCAGCTTGTCAAGGGCTGGGGCCAACGTCCTGACTTTC. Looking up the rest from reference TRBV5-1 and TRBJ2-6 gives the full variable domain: KAGVTQTPRYLIKTRGQQVTLSCSPISGHRSVSWYQQTPGQGLQFLFEYFSETQRNKGNFPGRFSGRQFSNSRSEMNVSTLELGDSALYLCASSLSRAGANVLTFGAGSRLTVL.

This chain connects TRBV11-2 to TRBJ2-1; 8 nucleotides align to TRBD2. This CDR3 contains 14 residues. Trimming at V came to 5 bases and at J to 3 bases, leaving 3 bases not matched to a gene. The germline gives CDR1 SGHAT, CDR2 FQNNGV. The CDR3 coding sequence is TGTGCCAGCAGCCGGGCGGGAGGCTACAATGAGCAGTTCTTC. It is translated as CASSRAGGYNEQFF.

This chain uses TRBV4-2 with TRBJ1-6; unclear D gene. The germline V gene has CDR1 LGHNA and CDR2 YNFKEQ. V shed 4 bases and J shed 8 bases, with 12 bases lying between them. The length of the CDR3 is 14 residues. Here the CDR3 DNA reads TGTGCCAGCAGCCCCCTGATCGGGGATTCACCCCTCCACTTT. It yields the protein CASSPLIGDSPLHF.

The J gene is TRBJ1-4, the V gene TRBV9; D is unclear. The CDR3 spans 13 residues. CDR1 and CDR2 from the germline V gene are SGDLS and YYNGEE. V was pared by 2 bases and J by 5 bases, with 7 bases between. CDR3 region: CASSVGPNEKLFF. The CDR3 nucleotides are TGTGCCAGCAGCGTCGGACCGAATGAAAAACTGTTTTTT. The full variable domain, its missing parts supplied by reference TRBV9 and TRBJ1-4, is DSGVTQTPKHLITATGQRVTLRCSPRSGDLSVYWYQQSLDQGLQFLIQYYNGEERAKGNILERFSAQQFPDLHSELNLSSLELGDSALYFCASSVGPNEKLFFGSGTQLSVL.

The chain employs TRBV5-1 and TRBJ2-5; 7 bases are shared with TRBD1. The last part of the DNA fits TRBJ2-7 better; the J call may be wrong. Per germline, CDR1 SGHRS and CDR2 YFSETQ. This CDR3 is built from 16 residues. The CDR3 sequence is CASSLGRDRRSYEQYF. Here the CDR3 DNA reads TGCGCCAGCAGCTTGGGCCGGGACAGAAGATCCTACGAGCAGTACTTC.